These 27 T cell receptor beta chains were all obtained from the same sample, sequenced in a study of CD8+ T cells in alopecia areata. RNA extraction was followed by reverse transcription into cDNA, which acted as the sequencing template. Sequenced by immunoSEQ multiplex PCR; TCRdb stores in-frame clones only, minus some. The table shows about 180,000 clones, with over 55% occurring only once. This specimen was CD4+ T cells sorted from blood, taken at week 0. The receptors come from a human donor with alopecia areata.

The chain has TRBV30 and TRBJ1-2; 8 nucleotides line up with TRBD1. Germline loops: CDR1 GTSNPN, CDR2 SVGIG (reference sequence). The CDR3 runs 13 residues. CDR3 coding DNA: TGTGCATCACCCCACAGGGGGAACTATGGCTACACCTTC. It is translated as CASPHRGNYGYTF.

The rearrangement joins TRBV10-3 to TRBJ1-5, with D maybe TRBD1 (6 bases). CDR3 length: 14 residues. Germline V gene data show CDR1 as ENHRY and CDR2 as SYGVKD. V was pared by 3 bases and J by 7 bases, with 13 bases between. The CDR3 DNA is TGTGCCATCAGTGACGGGGGGGGCGAGCAGCCCCAGCATTTT. Amino acids: CAISDGGGEQPQHF.

J is TRBJ1-2 and V is TRBV29-1; D is ambiguous. CDR3 length: 12 amino acids. V was clipped by 4 bases and J by 8 bases, with 14 bases between them. Looked up from germline, CDR1 is SQVTM and CDR2 is ANQGSEA. For the CDR3, the DNA is TGCAGCGTTGGGTTGGGAGTCGAGGGCTACACCTTC. Residues: CSVGLGVEGYTF.

This clone was seen a few times. The chain has TRBV30 and TRBJ1-2, with D possibly being TRBD1 (6 bases). CDR1 is GTSNPN, CDR2 SVGIG, per germline (reference sequence). The V and J ends lost 1 base and 8 bases respectively, with 11 bases between them. The CDR3 covers 12 residues. The DNA for the CDR3 is TGTGCCTGGAGTGCGGGGGGCCAAGGCTACACCTTC. It specifies CAWSAGGQGYTF.

This clone has only one observation. V and J are TRBV7-9 and TRBJ1-4; D is ambiguous. V dropped 7 bases and J dropped 7 bases, with 7 bases sitting between them. The CDR3 runs 11 residues. Germline V gives CDR1 SEHNR, CDR2 FQNEAQ (reference sequence). CDR3 sequence (DNA): TGTGCCAGCACGTCCATTGAAAAACTGTTTTTT. Amino acid sequence: CASTSIEKLFF.

This clone has only one observation. Compared with germline, one end of the junction differs, possibly owing to a read error. This rearrangement joins TRBV4-1 to TRBJ1-1; D is ambiguous. The CDR3 is 14 residues long. CDR1 MGHRA and CDR2 YSYEKL come from the germline V gene. DNA of the CDR3: TGCGCCAGCAGCCAAGATTCAGAGGCTCTTCATCTCTGGTTT. This encodes CASSQDSEALHLWF.

This clone was recorded once. The V and J genes are TRBV6-5 and TRBJ1-5; 9 bases match TRBD1. V dropped 6 bases and J dropped 3; count of bases not matched to a gene: 6. Germline loops: CDR1 MNHEY, CDR2 SVGAGI. This CDR3 is built from 15 residues. In DNA, the CDR3 is TGTGCCAGCAGCCTGGGACAGGGCTTCAATCAGCCCCAGCATTTT. The encoded protein is CASSLGQGFNQPQHF.

The rearrangement joins TRBV5-1 to TRBJ1-5; D not resolved. The CDR3 is 15 amino acids. Trimming left V 0 bases short and J 0 bases short, with 7 bases between. Germline CDR1 and CDR2: SGHRS and YFSETQ. The CDR3 is CASSLDNYSNQPQHF. CDR3 in DNA: TGCGCCAGCAGCTTGGATAACTATAGCAATCAGCCCCAGCATTTT.

V usage is TRBV7-2 and J usage is TRBJ1-1; D is undetermined. This CDR3 is 13 amino acids long. Germline assignment: CDR1 SGHTA and CDR2 FQGNSA. Trimming took 2 bases from V and 2 from J, leaving 6 bases between them. In nucleotides, the CDR3 is TGTGCCAGCAGCTTACGGGGAAACACTGAAGCTTTCTTT. Translation: CASSLRGNTEAFF.

The chain combines TRBV27 with TRBJ1-5, with D possibly being TRBD1 (5 bases). The CDR3 has 15 amino acids. V shed 6 bases and J shed 0 bases, with 12 bases lying between them. The V gene's germline CDR1 is MNHEY and CDR2 SMNVEV (reference sequence). The CDR3, as DNA: TGTGCCAGCAGGTTGGGACGGAATAGCAATCAGCCCCAGCATTTT. This codes for CASRLGRNSNQPQHF.

The CDR3 DNA is TGTGCCAGCTCCGGAGGGGGGGTTAATCAGCCCCAGCATTTT. It is translated as CASSGGGVNQPQHF. The rearrangement links TRBV18 to TRBJ1-5, with D possibly matching TRBD1 (6 bases). V dropped 6 bases and J dropped 4 bases, with 13 bases sitting between them. The germline V gene has CDR1 KGHSH and CDR2 LQKENI. This CDR3 has 14 amino acids.

This clone was recorded once. The gene calls are TRBV30 and TRBJ2-3, with 7 bases matching TRBD2. Unmatched junction bases numbered 2, after V lost 5 bases and J lost 0 bases. From germline, CDR1 is GTSNPN and CDR2 SVGIG (reference sequence). This CDR3 has 13 residues. For the CDR3, the DNA is TGTGCCTGGGGGGAGGGGAGCACAGATACGCAGTATTTT. This translates into CAWGEGSTDTQYF.

This chain joins TRBV6-5 and TRBJ1-1; 8 positions match TRBD1. V dropped 9 bases and J dropped 4; count of bases not matched to a gene: 1. Per the germline V gene, CDR1 is MNHEY and CDR2 is SVGAGI. The CDR3 runs to 11 residues. The CDR3 sequence: CASTGGTEAFF. CDR3 bases: TGTGCCAGTACAGGGGGCACTGAAGCTTTCTTT.

The V gene is TRBV6-5, the J gene TRBJ1-2; possible D gene TRBD1, 5 bases. The CDR3 runs to 13 residues. Germline CDR1 is MNHEY and CDR2 is SVGAGI. V lost 0 bases, J lost 8 bases, and 10 bases lay in between. The chain's CDR3 is CASSYSYRLGYTF. DNA of the CDR3: TGTGCCAGCAGTTACTCGTACAGGCTGGGCTACACCTTC.

This chain uses TRBV29-1 with TRBJ2-7; no clear D gene. This CDR3 has 11 amino acids. Germline lookup yields CDR1 SQVTM and CDR2 ANQGSEA. V lost 3 bases, J lost 6 bases, and 9 bases lay in between. The CDR3 DNA reads TGCAGCGTTGATACAGTATCCGAGCAGTACTTC. This encodes CSVDTVSEQYF.

On this clone: The junction differs from germline at one of its ends, possibly a read error. This sequence joins TRBV7-7 and TRBJ1-6; 9 bases are shared with TRBD1. Germline V gene lookup returns CDR1 SSHAT and CDR2 FNYEAQ (reference sequence). The CDR3 covers 14 residues. CDR3 sequence reads: CASRSDSNRDRAEW. The CDR3 bases are TGTGCCAGCAGGTCCGACTCTAACCGGGACAGGGCAGAATGG.

The rearrangement links TRBV5-1 to TRBJ1-2; D is ambiguous. The CDR3 loop spans 13 amino acids. V lost 4 bases and J lost 5, with 12 bases in between. Germline V gene data show CDR1 as SGHRS and CDR2 as YFSETQ. The CDR3 sequence: CASSAGMFYGYTF. The CDR3 region has the DNA TGCGCCAGCAGCGCCGGGATGTTTTATGGCTACACCTTC.

This clone has more than one count but fewer than ten. As DNA, the CDR3 is TGTGCCTGGAGTGTAAGACAGGAAAGAGGCTACACCTTC. Translation gives CAWSVRQERGYTF. This chain connects TRBV30 to TRBJ1-2; TRBD1 is a possible D gene (6 bases). The CDR3 extends over 13 amino acids. Trimming removed 0 bases from V and 8 bases from J, with 13 bases in between. The V gene's germline CDR1 is GTSNPN and CDR2 SVGIG (reference sequence).

This chain links TRBV18 with TRBJ2-3; 7 bases match TRBD2. V dropped 6 bases and J dropped 3; count of bases not matched to a gene: 6. The V gene's germline CDR1 is KGHSH and CDR2 LQKENI. CDR3 length equals 14 residues. The CDR3 region is CASSPGLETDTQYF. The CDR3 nucleotides are TGTGCCAGCTCGCCAGGACTAGAGACAGATACGCAGTATTTT.

This clone has a handful of counts. J is TRBJ2-7 and V is TRBV9; D gene unclear. The germline V gene has CDR1 SGDLS and CDR2 YYNGEE. V was cut by 5 bases and J by 1 base, with 16 bases left in between. The CDR3 sequence is 15 residues long. Here the CDR3 DNA reads TGTGCCAGCAGGGTTCCACGTATCGTATCCTACGAGCAGTACTTC. Its protein product is CASRVPRIVSYEQYF.

As concerns this clone: This CDR3 is also generated by other DNA sequences in the sample. The chain has TRBV2 and TRBJ1-5; D is undetermined. CDR1 is SNHLY and CDR2 is FYNNEI in the germline V gene. The CDR3 consists of 14 residues. Trimming left V 4 bases short and J 4 bases short, with 11 bases between. Here the CDR3 reads CASSGTENNQPQHF. Here the CDR3 DNA reads TGTGCCAGCAGTGGAACAGAGAATAATCAGCCCCAGCATTTT.

This clone has only a few counts. The CDR3 nucleotides read TGTGCCAGCAGCGCGACTAGCGCTCCTTACAATGAGCAGTTCTTC. Its translation: CASSATSAPYNEQFF. The gene calls are TRBV9 and TRBJ2-1, with 8 bases matching TRBD2. The CDR3 runs to 15 residues. The V gene end was trimmed by 3 bases and the J gene end by 4 bases; junction bases not matched to a gene: 6. Germline CDR1 reads SGDLS; CDR2 reads YYNGEE. Combining the CDR3 with reference TRBV9 and TRBJ2-1 gives the whole variable domain DSGVTQTPKHLITATGQRVTLRCSPRSGDLSVYWYQQSLDQGLQFLIQYYNGEERAKGNILERFSAQQFPDLHSELNLSSLELGDSALYFCASSATSAPYNEQFFGPGTRLTVL.

The rearrangement links TRBV10-3 to TRBJ1-6; maybe TRBD1 (5 bases). The CDR3 loop spans 15 amino acids. V lost 2 bases and J lost 11, with 16 bases in between. CDR1 ENHRY and CDR2 SYGVKD come from the germline V gene. CDR3 in amino acids: CAISELAGPTAPLHF. In DNA form, the CDR3 reads TGTGCCATCAGTGAGCTGGCAGGGCCGACAGCACCCCTCCACTTT.

The chain joins TRBV29-1 to TRBJ1-2; 7 bases are shared with TRBD1. V gave up 6 bases and J gave up 2 bases; unmatched junction bases: 6. Germline CDR1 is SQVTM and CDR2 is ANQGSEA. CDR3 length: 13 amino acids. CDR3 coding DNA: TGCAGCGTCCTCCAGGGGGGAAACTATGGCTACACCTTC. It translates to CSVLQGGNYGYTF.

The rearrangement joins TRBV14 to TRBJ2-2; D is unresolved. The CDR3 consists of 14 residues. With 1 base removed from V and 4 bases from J, the gap between germline ends came to 7 bases. Germline loops: CDR1 SGHDN, CDR2 FVKESK. CDR3 nucleotide sequence: TGTGCCAGCAGCCAAGTATCGCTCACCGGGGAGCTGTTTTTT. Translating it yields CASSQVSLTGELFF.

The chain links TRBV10-3 to TRBJ2-3; D not resolved. Trimming shortened V by 2 bases and J by 7 bases, and 10 bases separated the two germline ends. The CDR3 runs 13 residues. The germline V gene encodes CDR1 ENHRY and CDR2 SYGVKD. CDR3 nucleotides: TGTGCCATCAGTGAGCATCGCGGCAATACGCAGTATTTT. It yields the protein CAISEHRGNTQYF.

This clone was found many times. The chain joins TRBV7-2 to TRBJ2-1; D remains ambiguous. The CDR3 has 14 residues. The germline V gene has CDR1 SGHTA and CDR2 FQGNSA. With 8 bases removed from V and 5 bases from J, the gap between germline ends came to 16 bases. CDR3 sequence (DNA): TGTGCCAGCCGCCGAAGCCGGGCCGACAATGAGCAGTTCTTC. Translating gives CASRRSRADNEQFF.